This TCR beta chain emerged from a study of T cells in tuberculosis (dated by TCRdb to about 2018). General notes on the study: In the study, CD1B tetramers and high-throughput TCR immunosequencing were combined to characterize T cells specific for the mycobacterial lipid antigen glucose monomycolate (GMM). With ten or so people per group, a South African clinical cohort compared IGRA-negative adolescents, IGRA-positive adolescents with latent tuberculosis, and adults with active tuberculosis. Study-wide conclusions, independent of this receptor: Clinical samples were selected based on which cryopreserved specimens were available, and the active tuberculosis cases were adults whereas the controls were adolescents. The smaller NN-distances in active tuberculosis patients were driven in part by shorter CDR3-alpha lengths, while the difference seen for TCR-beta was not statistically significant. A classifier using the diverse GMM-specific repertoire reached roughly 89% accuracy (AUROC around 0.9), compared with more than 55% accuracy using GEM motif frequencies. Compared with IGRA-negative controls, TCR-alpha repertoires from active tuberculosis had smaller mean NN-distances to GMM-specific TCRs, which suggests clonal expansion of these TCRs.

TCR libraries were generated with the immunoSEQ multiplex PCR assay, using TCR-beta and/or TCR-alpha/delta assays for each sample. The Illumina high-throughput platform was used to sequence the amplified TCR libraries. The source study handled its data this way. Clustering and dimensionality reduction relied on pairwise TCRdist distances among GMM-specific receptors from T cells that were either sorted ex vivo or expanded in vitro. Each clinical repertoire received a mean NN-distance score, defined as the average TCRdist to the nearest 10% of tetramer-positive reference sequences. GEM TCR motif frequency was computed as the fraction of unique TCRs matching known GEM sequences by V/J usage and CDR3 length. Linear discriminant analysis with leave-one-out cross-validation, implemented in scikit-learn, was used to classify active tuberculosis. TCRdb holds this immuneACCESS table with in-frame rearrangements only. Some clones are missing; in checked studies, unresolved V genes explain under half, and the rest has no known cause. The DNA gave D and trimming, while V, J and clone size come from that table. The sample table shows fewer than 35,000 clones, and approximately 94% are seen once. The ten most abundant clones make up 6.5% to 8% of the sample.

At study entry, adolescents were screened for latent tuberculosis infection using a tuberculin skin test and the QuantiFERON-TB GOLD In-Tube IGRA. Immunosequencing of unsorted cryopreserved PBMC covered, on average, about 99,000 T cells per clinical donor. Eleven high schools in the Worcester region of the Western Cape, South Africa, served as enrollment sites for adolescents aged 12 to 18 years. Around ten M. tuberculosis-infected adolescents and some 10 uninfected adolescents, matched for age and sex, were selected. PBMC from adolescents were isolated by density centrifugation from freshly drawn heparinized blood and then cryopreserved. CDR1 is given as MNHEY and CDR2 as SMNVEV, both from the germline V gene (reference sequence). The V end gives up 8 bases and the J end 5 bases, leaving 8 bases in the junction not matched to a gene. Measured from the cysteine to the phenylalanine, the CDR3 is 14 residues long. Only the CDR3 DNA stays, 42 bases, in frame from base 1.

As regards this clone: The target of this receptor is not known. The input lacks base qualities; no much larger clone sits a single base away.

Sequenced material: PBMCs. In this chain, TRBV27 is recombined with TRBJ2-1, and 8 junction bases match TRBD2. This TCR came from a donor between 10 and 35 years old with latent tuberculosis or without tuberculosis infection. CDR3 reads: CASLRAGAHNEQFF. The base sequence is TGTGCCAGCCTACGAGCGGGAGCTCACAATGAGCAGTTCTTC.